This passage covers 9 T cell receptor beta chains from one sample sequenced in a study of STAT3 mutations in large granular lymphocyte leukemia. These receptors are not linked to any known antigen. The method was immunoSEQ multiplex PCR; TCRdb's version includes in-frame clones alone and lacks a portion of them. Of around 1,700 clones listed, under 75% were seen once; the top ten hold about 70%. General study results and limits: Every T-cell large granular lymphocyte leukemia patient had at least one immunodominant TCR beta clonotype.

Specimen: peripheral blood mononuclear cells. These receptors were collected from a man in his 60s with T-cell large granular lymphocyte leukemia. Some clones in this sample may be carry-over from other donors' samples.

The genes are TRBV7-2 and TRBJ2-7; TRBD1 matches 10 bases. With 3 bases clipped from V and 6 bases from J, the junction kept 5 bases outside the gene matches. Germline V gives CDR1 SGHTA, CDR2 FQGNSA. The CDR3 is made up of 14 amino acids. The CDR3, as DNA: TGTGCCAGCAGCTTCCGGGACAGGGGTCGCGAGCAGTACTTC. Translation gives CASSFRDRGREQYF. The full variable domain, completed using reference TRBV7-2 and TRBJ2-7, is GAGVSQSPSNKVTEKGKDVELRCDPISGHTALYWYRQSLGQGLEFLIYFQGNSAPDKSGLPSDRFSAERTGGSVSTLTIQRTQQEDSAVYLCASSFRDRGREQYFGPGTRLTVT.

The chain is built from TRBV5-6 and TRBJ1-2; D might be TRBD1 (6 bases). Germline V gene sequence: CDR1 SGHDT, CDR2 YYEEEE. V was clipped by 3 bases and J by 2 bases, with 8 bases between them. This CDR3 comprises 13 residues. CDR3 nucleotides: TGTGCCAGCAGCTCCGGACAGAACTATGGCTACACCTTC. Protein sequence: CASSSGQNYGYTF.

The chain is built from TRBV7-9 and TRBJ2-7; no definite D call. The V and J ends lost 8 bases and 0 bases respectively, with 8 bases between them. The CDR3 is 12 residues long. The V gene's germline CDR1 is SEHNR and CDR2 FQNEAQ (reference sequence). DNA of the CDR3: TGTGCCAGCCAAGGGCTCTCCTACGAGCAGTACTTC. Its translation is CASQGLSYEQYF.

The V and J genes are TRBV5-4 and TRBJ1-2, with 9 nucleotides matching TRBD1. CDR3 size: 14 residues. From germline, CDR1 is SGHNT and CDR2 YYREEE (reference sequence). The J segment lost 8 bases and the V segment lost 4 bases, leaving 9 bases of the junction unmatched. The chain's CDR3 is CASSLTGGAVGYTF. The CDR3 DNA sequence: TGTGCCAGCAGCCTCACAGGGGGCGCGGTCGGCTACACCTTC.

The rearrangement links TRBV5-1 to TRBJ1-2; D is ambiguous. This CDR3 contains 13 residues. Germline values: CDR1 SGHRS, CDR2 YFSETQ. Deletions cut 2 bases from V and 3 bases from J, with 8 bases between. The CDR3 bases are TGCGCCAGCAGCTTTGCACGGGACTATGGCTACACCTTC. As protein: CASSFARDYGYTF.

The rearrangement joins TRBV9 to TRBJ1-2; 9 bases align to TRBD1. Germline CDR1 and CDR2: SGDLS and YYNGEE. The CDR3 covers 14 residues. V was pared by 0 bases and J by 4 bases, with 1 base of the junction left unmatched. CDR3 sequence (DNA): TGTGCCAGCAGCGTAGAGGACAGGGGCTATGGCTACACCTTC. Residues: CASSVEDRGYGYTF.

This clone was found a few times. The genes are TRBV30 and TRBJ2-7, with D maybe TRBD1 (6 bases). The V gene's germline CDR1 is GTSNPN and CDR2 SVGIG (reference sequence). V was shortened by 0 bases and J by 1 base, with 13 bases between the two germline ends. The CDR3 length is 15 residues. The CDR3: CAWSVADSLSYEQYF. DNA for the CDR3: TGTGCCTGGAGTGTCGCGGACAGTCTTTCCTACGAGCAGTACTTC.

The chain recombines TRBV5-1 with TRBJ2-3; D tentatively fits TRBD1 or TRBD2 (5 bases each). The CDR3 totals 17 residues. CDR1 SGHRS and CDR2 YFSETQ come from the germline V gene. Trimming cost V 0 bases and J 2 bases, with 16 bases left between them. The CDR3 region has the DNA TGCGCCAGCAGCTTGGAGGGCCGGGACGGTTACACAGATACGCAGTATTTT. It specifies CASSLEGRDGYTDTQYF.

The chain has TRBV30 and TRBJ2-1; 9 nucleotides match TRBD2. The CDR3 is 12 amino acids. In germline, CDR1 is GTSNPN, CDR2 SVGIG (reference sequence). The V and J ends lost 7 bases and 4 bases, in that order; junction bases with no gene match: 2. CDR3 sequence (DNA): TGTGCCTTGACTAGCGGATACAATGAGCAGTTCTTC. Amino acid sequence: CALTSGYNEQFF.